Below, 5 T cell receptor beta chains from the same sample are listed, as sequenced in a study of blood T cell repertoires in COVID-19. Data came from immunoSEQ multiplex PCR; TCRdb stores just in-frame clones and leaves some out. There are some 180,000 clones in the sample; 75% to 90% occur only once, and around 6.2% lies in the top ten. Sequencing input: PBMCs or T cells enriched from blood (not recorded which). The receptors were gathered from a man aged 35 to 55 who had recovered from COVID-19.

The chain recombines TRBV12-5 with TRBJ2-5; D remains ambiguous. The CDR3 runs to 11 residues. Trimming took 2 bases from V and 5 from J, leaving 3 bases between them. The germline gives CDR1 LGHNT, CDR2 FRNRAP. CDR3 region: CASGLYETQYF. CDR3 DNA sequence: TGTGCTAGTGGTTTGTATGAGACCCAGTACTTC. Using reference TRBV12-5 and TRBJ2-5 for the parts outside the CDR3, the full variable domain is DARVTQTPRHKVTEMGQEVTMRCQPILGHNTVFWYRQTMMQGLELLAYFRNRAPLDDSGMPKDRFSAEMPDATLATLKIQPSEPRDSAVYFCASGLYETQYFGPGTRLLVL.

The chain links TRBV5-1 to TRBJ2-3; 11 nucleotides line up with TRBD1. Germline CDR1 is SGHRS and CDR2 is YFSETQ. With 6 bases clipped from V and 2 bases from J, the junction kept 8 bases outside the gene matches. CDR3 length: 16 residues. The chain's CDR3 is CASNYGQGASTDTQYF. CDR3 sequence (DNA): TGCGCCAGCAACTACGGACAGGGGGCATCCACAGATACGCAGTATTTT. Combining the CDR3 with reference TRBV5-1 and TRBJ2-3 gives the whole variable domain KAGVTQTPRYLIKTRGQQVTLSCSPISGHRSVSWYQQTPGQGLQFLFEYFSETQRNKGNFPGRFSGRQFSNSRSEMNVSTLELGDSALYLCASNYGQGASTDTQYFGPGTRLTVL.

V gene TRBV5-1 combines with J gene TRBJ1-2; D perhaps matches TRBD1 (5 bases). Deletions cut 5 bases from V and 6 bases from J, with 8 bases between. Germline V lookup: CDR1 SGHRS, CDR2 YFSETQ. CDR3 length: 11 amino acids. This CDR3 reads CASRLTDGYTF. The CDR3 nucleotides are TGCGCCAGCAGGTTGACAGATGGCTACACCTTC.

The chain has TRBV19 and TRBJ2-7, with D perhaps TRBD2 (5 bases). CDR3 size: 13 residues. The V gene lost 5 bases and the J gene lost 4 bases, with 12 bases spanning the gap. Germline V gives CDR1 LNHDA, CDR2 SQIVND (reference sequence). The CDR3 is CASSSGLGYEQYF. The CDR3 DNA sequence: TGTGCCAGTAGTTCAGGACTGGGGTACGAGCAGTACTTC.

The chain joins TRBV7-9 to TRBJ1-1; D is perhaps TRBD1 (6 bases). V was cut by 8 bases and J by 8 bases, with 12 bases left in between. CDR1 is SEHNR and CDR2 is FQNEAQ in the germline V gene (reference sequence). This CDR3 contains 11 residues. The CDR3 is CASRRTDEAFF. CDR3 nucleotide sequence: TGTGCCAGCCGCAGGACAGACGAAGCTTTCTTT.